A selection of T cell receptor beta chains follows, all from one sample in a study of T cell repertoires in cytomegalovirus infection. For these receptors, no antigen is known. MiXCR, run by TCRdb on the reads, gives a single entry per CDR3 protein. In the table there are about 60,000 distinct CDR3 sequences, about 33% of which are singletons. Sequenced input: PBMCs, sequenced either directly or after in vitro stimulation (not recorded which). All receptors come from a human donor in good health (CMV status not recorded). Some clones in this sample may be carry-over from other donors' samples. CDR3s leave out the opening cysteine and the closing phenylalanine or tryptophan. Fields, in order: V gene, J gene, CDR3 protein.

TRBV27	TRBJ2-1	ASRASGTYNEQF
TRBV5-6	TRBJ1-5	ASSLGGQGPQH
TRBV7-3	TRBJ1-6	VSSFGPGSTSPLH
TRBV4-1	TRBJ2-3	ASSQVWAKSTDTQY
TRBV2	TRBJ1-5	ASDRQGPQPQH
TRBV10-3	TRBJ1-1	AISDRDRWDTEAF
TRBV7-2	TRBJ2-1	ASSFVLKDEQF
TRBV12-3/TRBV12-4	TRBJ1-5	ASSFGSGRDQPQH
TRBV7-8	TRBJ2-7	ASSYRAADEQY
TRBV11-2	TRBJ1-3	ASSLVTAGNTIY
TRBV19	TRBJ2-7	ASSISGTLPYEQY
TRBV6-6	TRBJ1-2	ASSPGGSYGYT
TRBV15	TRBJ2-7	ATSPFGGQYEQY
TRBV18	TRBJ1-5	ASSPVPGHPRGQPQH
TRBV7-9	TRBJ1-2	ASSLAHQRGGYT
TRBV20-1	TRBJ2-3	SARDRLAGARDTQY
TRBV6-1	TRBJ2-7	ASTTLTGWNEQY
TRBV12-3/TRBV12-4	TRBJ2-7	ASSNVGFSSYEQY
TRBV5-1	TRBJ1-2	ASSPTGRPYGYT
TRBV6-1	TRBJ2-7	ASRLDSLYEQY
TRBV7-9	TRBJ2-7	ASSPRDRSYEQY
TRBV24-1	TRBJ2-1	ATSAGGGTYNEQF
TRBV4-2	TRBJ2-1	ASSPAAGGPMENEQF
TRBV7-2	TRBJ2-7	ASSIRQGAIDEQY
TRBV7-8	TRBJ2-3	ASSRSWDTQY
TRBV7-2	TRBJ2-1	ASSLGGGGSGSEQF
TRBV7-2	TRBJ2-5	ASSLNPSWVGRDQETQY
TRBV20-1	TRBJ2-7	SAVPGQLNIGLGYEQY
TRBV7-2	TRBJ2-3	ASSTLFTDTQY
TRBV19	TRBJ2-1	ASSIGGGYNEQF
TRBV5-4	TRBJ1-2	ASSLALAYRPNYGYT
TRBV5-1	TRBJ1-4	ASSLGQGIFGNEKLF